The 18 T cell receptor beta chains below were found in one sample sequenced in a study of blood T cell repertoires in COVID-19. TCRdb's table, derived via immunoSEQ multiplex PCR, lists solely in-frame clones and lacks some. The sample contains about 270,000 clones, 88% of which appear only once. The sequenced sample consisted of peripheral blood. These receptors were obtained from a man between 60 and 70 years old who had recovered from COVID-19.

DNA of the CDR3: TGTGCCAGCAGCCCATTGGGGCTCTATGAGCAGTACTTC. Encoded protein: CASSPLGLYEQYF. V usage is TRBV7-2 and J usage is TRBJ2-7; D is possibly TRBD1 (5 bases). CDR3 length: 13 residues. Germline CDR1 and CDR2: SGHTA and FQGNSA. The ends were cut back, 5 bases at V and 7 bases at J, with 15 bases in the middle.

This chain connects TRBV18 to TRBJ1-4, with TRBD1 identical over 11 bases. The CDR3 spans 15 residues. Germline-derived CDR1 and CDR2 are KGHSH and LQKENI. The V gene end was trimmed by 4 bases and the J gene end by 8 bases; junction bases not matched to a gene: 6. The chain's CDR3 is CASSLGQGAREKLFF. In nucleotides, the CDR3 is TGTGCCAGCTCACTCGGACAGGGGGCGCGCGAAAAACTGTTTTTT.

The rearrangement uses TRBV24-1 and TRBJ2-7; 8 bases align to TRBD1. Germline V gene data show CDR1 as KGHDR and CDR2 as SFDVKD. CDR3 length: 13 residues. V lost 7 bases and J lost 6; bases outside the gene matches: 7. The CDR3 reads CATRKQQGGEQYF. CDR3 DNA: TGTGCCACCAGGAAGCAACAGGGGGGCGAGCAGTACTTC.

The chain combines TRBV6-1 with TRBJ1-5; D call uncertain. Germline CDR1 reads MNHNS; CDR2 reads SASEGT. V lost 2 bases and J 1 base, leaving 12 bases between the germline ends. This CDR3 region has 16 residues. The CDR3 coding sequence is TGTGCCAGCAGTGAACGTGCGGCGGGGAGCAATCAGCCCCAGCATTTT. This translates into CASSERAAGSNQPQHF.

The chain combines TRBV30 with TRBJ1-2; TRBD1 matches 8 bases. The CDR3 covers 13 residues. Germline V gene lookup returns CDR1 GTSNPN and CDR2 SVGIG (reference sequence). V dropped 2 bases and J dropped 4; count of bases not matched to a gene: 3. Here the CDR3 reads CAWSRDRGYGYTF. Here the CDR3 DNA reads TGTGCCTGGAGTAGAGACAGGGGCTATGGCTACACCTTC.

This rearrangement joins TRBV30 to TRBJ1-2, with 7 positions matching TRBD1. V trimming: 5 bases; J trimming: 4 bases; junction bases outside the gene matches: 7. The germline V gene encodes CDR1 GTSNPN and CDR2 SVGIG (reference sequence). CDR3 length equals 13 residues. The CDR3 DNA reads as TGTGCCTGGGAGGACAGGCTGGGCTATGGCTACACCTTC. Translation gives CAWEDRLGYGYTF.

This clone was picked up one time. The chain couples TRBV18 to TRBJ2-1, with 8 nucleotides matching TRBD2. Germline V lookup: CDR1 KGHSH, CDR2 LQKENI. Trimming cost V 2 bases and J 9 bases; bases outside gene matches: 9. CDR3 length equals 15 residues. The CDR3 is CASSPGTRAPGEQFF. DNA for the CDR3: TGTGCCAGCTCACCAGGGACTAGGGCTCCCGGTGAGCAGTTCTTC.

This clone was seen just once. The V call is TRBV4-2, the J call TRBJ1-3; D might be TRBD1 (6 bases). Germline lookup yields CDR1 LGHNA and CDR2 YNFKEQ. V was shortened by 0 bases and J by 2 bases, with 8 bases between the two germline ends. The CDR3 contains 15 residues. CDR3: CASSQEGGTGNTIYF. CDR3 DNA: TGTGCCAGCAGCCAAGAAGGGGGAACTGGAAACACCATATATTTT.

V gene TRBV24-1 combines with J gene TRBJ1-5; 9 bases agree with TRBD1. CDR3 length: 15 residues. From germline, CDR1 is KGHDR and CDR2 SFDVKD. Trimming cost V 4 bases and J 5 bases; bases outside gene matches: 5. CDR3 bases: TGTGCCACCAGTGACCGTGGGACAGGGTATCAGCCCCAGCATTTT. Translation gives CATSDRGTGYQPQHF.

The gene calls are TRBV6-6 and TRBJ2-7; 16 nucleotides line up with TRBD2. CDR3 length: 18 amino acids. The germline CDR1 and CDR2 sequences are MNHNY and SVGAGI (reference sequence). Germline trimming cut 5 bases from V and 2 bases from J; bases unmatched to any gene: 9. CDR3 protein: CASSLHPGLAGGTYEQYF. DNA for the CDR3: TGTGCCAGCAGTCTTCACCCGGGACTAGCGGGGGGGACCTACGAGCAGTACTTC.

V gene TRBV30 combines with J gene TRBJ1-1, with TRBD1 matching over 8 bases. The V gene's germline CDR1 is GTSNPN and CDR2 SVGIG (reference sequence). V trimming: 0 bases; J trimming: 1 base; junction bases outside the gene matches: 10. The CDR3 is 17 amino acids. Here the CDR3 DNA reads TGTGCCTGGAGTGTACCCCCCGGACAGGGCAAGAACACTGAAGCTTTCTTT. Its protein is CAWSVPPGQGKNTEAFF.

The chain carries TRBV6-5 and TRBJ1-5; no reliable D call. There are 15 residues in the CDR3. Germline V gene lookup returns CDR1 MNHEY and CDR2 SVGAGI. The V end was cut by 6 bases, the J end by 1 base, with 13 bases between. The CDR3 region is CASRGGSLSNQPQHF. Here the CDR3 DNA reads TGTGCCAGCAGGGGAGGGAGCTTAAGCAATCAGCCCCAGCATTTT.

The J gene is TRBJ1-1, the V gene TRBV5-1; 7 bases fit TRBD1. With V trimmed by 0 bases and J by 0 bases, 8 bases remained unmatched. Germline-derived CDR1 and CDR2 are SGHRS and YFSETQ. The CDR3 is 17 residues long. CDR3 nucleotides: TGCGCCAGCAGCTTGGTAAGACAGGGATTAATGAACACTGAAGCTTTCTTT. Protein: CASSLVRQGLMNTEAFF. Together with reference TRBV5-1 and TRBJ1-1, the CDR3 gives the full variable domain: KAGVTQTPRYLIKTRGQQVTLSCSPISGHRSVSWYQQTPGQGLQFLFEYFSETQRNKGNFPGRFSGRQFSNSRSEMNVSTLELGDSALYLCASSLVRQGLMNTEAFFGQGTRLTVV.

This clone was detected once. The chain recombines TRBV9 with TRBJ1-2; 7 bases agree with TRBD1. Germline V gene data show CDR1 as SGDLS and CDR2 as YYNGEE. V lost 3 bases to trimming and J lost 12 bases; unmatched junction nucleotides: 5. The CDR3 runs 11 residues. CDR3 loop: CASSGQGQDTF. The CDR3 DNA sequence: TGTGCCAGCAGCGGACAGGGCCAGGACACCTTC.

The chain recombines TRBV5-4 with TRBJ1-3; TRBD1 is a possible D gene (5 bases). Germline V gene sequence: CDR1 SGHNT, CDR2 YYREEE (reference sequence). Trimming took off 1 base at V and 2 bases at J, with 10 bases between the two ends. This CDR3 contains 15 residues. This CDR3 is CASSLRGRPGNTIYF. The CDR3 region has the DNA TGTGCCAGCAGCTTGAGGGGCCGACCTGGAAACACCATATATTTT.

This clone has a single count. In nucleotides, the CDR3 is TGTGCCAGTAGTTTAATATACCGGGACAGGGGAACTAGATTTCATGGCTACACCTTC. The encoded protein is CASSLIYRDRGTRFHGYTF. The chain joins TRBV19 to TRBJ1-2, with 10 bases aligning to TRBD1. This CDR3 contains 19 residues. Germline CDR1 LNHDA, CDR2 SQIVND (reference sequence). Trimming cost V 5 bases and J 6 bases; bases outside gene matches: 21.

The chain couples TRBV9 to TRBJ2-1, with 7 positions matching TRBD1. The CDR3 loop spans 15 amino acids. CDR1 is SGDLS, CDR2 YYNGEE, per germline. V was pared by 3 bases and J by 5 bases, with 8 bases of the junction left unmatched. CDR3 DNA: TGTGCCAGCAGCGAGGGGGCAGGGTTTAACAATGAGCAGTTCTTC. As protein: CASSEGAGFNNEQFF.

V and J are TRBV5-4 and TRBJ1-2; D not resolved. CDR1 and CDR2 from the germline V gene are SGHNT and YYREEE (reference sequence). Trimming shortened V by 0 bases and J by 0 bases, and 15 bases separated the two germline ends. This CDR3 spans 17 amino acids. CDR3 DNA: TGTGCCAGCAGCTTGGGAGGGAACAGAATCGCTAACTATGGCTACACCTTC. Translation gives CASSLGGNRIANYGYTF.